This TCR beta chain was recorded in a study of CD8+CD57+ T cells in acquired aplastic anemia. Study results and caveats: CD8+CD57+ cells from patients were less diverse than total CD4+ and CD8+ pools.

This clonotype was detected only a few times. Its antigen is currently unknown. CDR1 and CDR2 (germline): LGHNA, YNFKEQ. The CDR3 totals 17 residues. V lost 4 bases, J lost 3 bases, and 8 bases stayed unmatched. Patients sequenced had flow cytometry evidence of CD8+CD57+ cell expansion. It was genomic DNA that served as the template for profiling TCR beta VDJ and CDR3. MiXCR, run by TCRdb on the reads, gives a single entry per CDR3 protein. The profile shows 15,000 to 20,000 distinct CDR3 sequences, 30% to 45% of them singletons. The origin of this receptor is a human donor with aplastic anemia. The specimen was CD8+CD57+ T cells sorted from PBMCs. This sample's subset: bead-enriched CD8+CD57+ effector memory T cells from SAA patients. The chain combines TRBV4-2 with TRBJ1-6; 8 bases align to TRBD1. CDR3 region: CASSPPDRASYNSPLHF. CDR3 sequence (DNA): TGTGCCAGCAGCCCCCCGGACAGGGCTAGCTATAATTCACCCCTCCACTTT.